Listed below are T cell receptor beta chains from one sample, sequenced in a study of cytomegalovirus exposure and HLA in healthy donors. Measured with immunoSEQ multiplex PCR; TCRdb has only the in-frame clones, and not every one. In the table there are roughly 150,000 clones, roughly 79% of which are singletons. Sequenced material: PBMCs. All receptors derive from a man aged 25 to 40 in good health and CMV-seronegative. The CDR3 runs from the conserved cysteine through the conserved F or W. The D gene is left open where the match is weak. Not all rows give a size; the values are once, few, many and, for expanded clones, a class.

size	V	D	J	DNA	CDR3
few	TRBV6-4	-	TRBJ1-2	TGTGCCAGCAGCCCAGGGACTGCTAACTATGGCTACACCTTC	CASSPGTANYGYTF
-	TRBV6-5	-	TRBJ1-4	TGTGCCAGCAGTTACTCGAGAGGTCTCGGACTGTTTTTT	CASSYSRGLGLFF
-	TRBV11-1	TRBD2	TRBJ2-5	TGTGCCAGCAGCTCCGGGACTAGGAGTCATCAAGAGACCCAGTACTTC	CASSSGTRSHQETQYF
-	TRBV7-6	TRBD1	TRBJ1-4	TGTGCCAGCAGCACCTCGACAGGGGGATATGAAAAACTGTTTTTT	CASSTSTGGYEKLFF
-	TRBV27	-	TRBJ1-1	TGTGCCAGTGGCCCCCCCACTGAAGCTTTCTTT	CASGPPTEAFF
-	TRBV30	-	TRBJ2-1	TGTGCCTGGAGTTTTACTACTGAGCAGTTCTTC	CAWSFTTEQFF
-	TRBV7-2	-	TRBJ1-5	TGTGCCAGCAGCTTAGAGGGCCTTGGGGGCGGTCAGCCCCAGCATTTT	CASSLEGLGGGQPQHF
-	TRBV6-5	-	TRBJ1-3	TGTGCCAGCAGGGACTTTGGAAACACCATATATTTT	CASRDFGNTIYF
-	TRBV2	TRBD1	TRBJ2-3	TGTGCCAGCAGGGCAACAGGGGGCTTTACAGATACGCAGTATTTT	CASRATGGFTDTQYF
-	TRBV12-5	TRBD1	TRBJ2-2	TGTGCTAGTGGTTTGCAGGGGGCGGCCGGGGAGCTGTTTTTT	CASGLQGAAGELFF
-	TRBV19	-	TRBJ2-1	TGTGCCAGTAGTGTCCGGGGTAACAATGAGCAGTTCTTC	CASSVRGNNEQFF
-	TRBV5-4	TRBD2	TRBJ2-7	TGTGCCAGCAGCGGAGGACTAGAAACCTACGAGCAGTACTTC	CASSGGLETYEQYF
-	TRBV4-3	-	TRBJ2-7	TGCGCCAGCAGCCAACGCCCTAAGGAGCCCTACGAGCAGTACTTC	CASSQRPKEPYEQYF
-	TRBV27	TRBD1	TRBJ2-7	TGTGCCAGCAGGGACAGGACTTTGGACGAGCAGTACTTC	CASRDRTLDEQYF
-	TRBV29-1	TRBD2	TRBJ2-1	TGCAGCCTAAGGGTACTAGCGGGGGGGGCTAATGAGCAGTTCTTC	CSLRVLAGGANEQFF
-	TRBV7-8	-	TRBJ2-7	TGTGCCAGCAGCTTAGGCGGAAACTACGAGCAGTACTTC	CASSLGGNYEQYF
-	TRBV4-2	TRBD1	TRBJ2-5	TGTGCCAGCAGCCCGGACAGGGGGATAGAGACCCAGTACTTC	CASSPDRGIETQYF
few	TRBV1	-	TRBJ1-2	TGCACCAGCAGCCAAGTCCCAGGGTATGGCTACACCTTC	CTSSQVPGYGYTF
-	TRBV6-1	-	TRBJ1-2	TGTGCCAGCAGTGGGACAGCCAACTATGGCTACACCTTC	CASSGTANYGYTF
once	TRBV28	TRBD1	TRBJ1-2	TGTGCCAGCGGAAGGACAGGGAACTATGGCTACACCTTC	CASGRTGNYGYTF
-	TRBV2	TRBD1	TRBJ1-1	TGTGCCAGCAGGAAGGCACAGGGGTCACCTTTCTTT	CASRKAQGSPFF
-	TRBV5-6	TRBD2	TRBJ2-7	TGTGCCAGCAGCTTGGCGGGGCTAGCGGGTTTGGACGAGCAGTACTTC	CASSLAGLAGLDEQYF
-	TRBV30	-	TRBJ1-5	TGTGCCTGGAGTGTACGAGATAATCAGCCCCAGCATTTT	CAWSVRDNQPQHF
-	TRBV5-4	-	TRBJ2-5	TGTGCCAGCAGCTTGGATCAGGGCAAGACCCAGTACTTC	CASSLDQGKTQYF